These 3 T cell receptor beta chains came from one sample sequenced in a study of regulatory T cells in long-lasting Graves disease. Time point: persistent/refractory GD, antithyroid drugs over 5 years with positive TRAb. PBMC RNA served as the TCR library source. CDR3-region Arm-PCR and iRepertoire HTBI primers produced the TCR beta libraries. TCRdb re-analysed the multiplex PCR reads in MiXCR, keeping a single row per CDR3 protein. Of 450,000 or so distinct CDR3 sequences listed, less than 25% are singletons. This specimen was peripheral blood mononuclear cells (PBMCs), taken when the disease was refractory, from a patient treated with antithyroid drugs. All receptors come from a female donor with Graves disease.

This clonotype was detected ten times or more. J is TRBJ1-6 and V is TRBV12-3 or TRBV12-4; possibly TRBD1 for D (6 bases). The V and J ends lost 4 bases and 14 bases respectively, with 9 bases between them. The CDR3 loop spans 11 amino acids. DNA of the CDR3: TGTGCCAGCAGTTCAGGGGCCACCCTCCACTTT. Its protein is CASSSGATLHF.

This clonotype was detected ten times or more. V gene TRBV12-3 or TRBV12-4 combines with J gene TRBJ1-2, with TRBD1 matching 9 bases. The V segment lost 6 bases and the J segment 9 bases; nucleotides outside the gene matches: 8. This CDR3 has 13 residues. The CDR3 nucleotides are TGTGCCAGCAGCCAGGGACAGGGATTAAGCTACACCTTC. Translated, it gives CASSQGQGLSYTF.

This clonotype was detected a few times. The gene calls are TRBV14 and TRBJ2-7; D is unresolved. The CDR3 covers 15 residues. Trimming pared 1 base from V and 3 bases from J, leaving 13 bases between. CDR1 SGHDN and CDR2 FVKESK come from the germline V gene. CDR3 sequence: CASSQGVQPGYEQYF. For the CDR3, the DNA is TGTGCCAGCAGCCAAGGAGTGCAGCCGGGCTACGAGCAGTACTTC. The full variable domain, its missing parts supplied by reference TRBV14 and TRBJ2-7, is EAGVTQFPSHSVIEKGQTVTLRCDPISGHDNLYWYRRVMGKEIKFLLHFVKESKQDESGMPNNRFLAERTGGTYSTLKVQPAELEDSGVYFCASSQGVQPGYEQYFGPGTRLTVT.